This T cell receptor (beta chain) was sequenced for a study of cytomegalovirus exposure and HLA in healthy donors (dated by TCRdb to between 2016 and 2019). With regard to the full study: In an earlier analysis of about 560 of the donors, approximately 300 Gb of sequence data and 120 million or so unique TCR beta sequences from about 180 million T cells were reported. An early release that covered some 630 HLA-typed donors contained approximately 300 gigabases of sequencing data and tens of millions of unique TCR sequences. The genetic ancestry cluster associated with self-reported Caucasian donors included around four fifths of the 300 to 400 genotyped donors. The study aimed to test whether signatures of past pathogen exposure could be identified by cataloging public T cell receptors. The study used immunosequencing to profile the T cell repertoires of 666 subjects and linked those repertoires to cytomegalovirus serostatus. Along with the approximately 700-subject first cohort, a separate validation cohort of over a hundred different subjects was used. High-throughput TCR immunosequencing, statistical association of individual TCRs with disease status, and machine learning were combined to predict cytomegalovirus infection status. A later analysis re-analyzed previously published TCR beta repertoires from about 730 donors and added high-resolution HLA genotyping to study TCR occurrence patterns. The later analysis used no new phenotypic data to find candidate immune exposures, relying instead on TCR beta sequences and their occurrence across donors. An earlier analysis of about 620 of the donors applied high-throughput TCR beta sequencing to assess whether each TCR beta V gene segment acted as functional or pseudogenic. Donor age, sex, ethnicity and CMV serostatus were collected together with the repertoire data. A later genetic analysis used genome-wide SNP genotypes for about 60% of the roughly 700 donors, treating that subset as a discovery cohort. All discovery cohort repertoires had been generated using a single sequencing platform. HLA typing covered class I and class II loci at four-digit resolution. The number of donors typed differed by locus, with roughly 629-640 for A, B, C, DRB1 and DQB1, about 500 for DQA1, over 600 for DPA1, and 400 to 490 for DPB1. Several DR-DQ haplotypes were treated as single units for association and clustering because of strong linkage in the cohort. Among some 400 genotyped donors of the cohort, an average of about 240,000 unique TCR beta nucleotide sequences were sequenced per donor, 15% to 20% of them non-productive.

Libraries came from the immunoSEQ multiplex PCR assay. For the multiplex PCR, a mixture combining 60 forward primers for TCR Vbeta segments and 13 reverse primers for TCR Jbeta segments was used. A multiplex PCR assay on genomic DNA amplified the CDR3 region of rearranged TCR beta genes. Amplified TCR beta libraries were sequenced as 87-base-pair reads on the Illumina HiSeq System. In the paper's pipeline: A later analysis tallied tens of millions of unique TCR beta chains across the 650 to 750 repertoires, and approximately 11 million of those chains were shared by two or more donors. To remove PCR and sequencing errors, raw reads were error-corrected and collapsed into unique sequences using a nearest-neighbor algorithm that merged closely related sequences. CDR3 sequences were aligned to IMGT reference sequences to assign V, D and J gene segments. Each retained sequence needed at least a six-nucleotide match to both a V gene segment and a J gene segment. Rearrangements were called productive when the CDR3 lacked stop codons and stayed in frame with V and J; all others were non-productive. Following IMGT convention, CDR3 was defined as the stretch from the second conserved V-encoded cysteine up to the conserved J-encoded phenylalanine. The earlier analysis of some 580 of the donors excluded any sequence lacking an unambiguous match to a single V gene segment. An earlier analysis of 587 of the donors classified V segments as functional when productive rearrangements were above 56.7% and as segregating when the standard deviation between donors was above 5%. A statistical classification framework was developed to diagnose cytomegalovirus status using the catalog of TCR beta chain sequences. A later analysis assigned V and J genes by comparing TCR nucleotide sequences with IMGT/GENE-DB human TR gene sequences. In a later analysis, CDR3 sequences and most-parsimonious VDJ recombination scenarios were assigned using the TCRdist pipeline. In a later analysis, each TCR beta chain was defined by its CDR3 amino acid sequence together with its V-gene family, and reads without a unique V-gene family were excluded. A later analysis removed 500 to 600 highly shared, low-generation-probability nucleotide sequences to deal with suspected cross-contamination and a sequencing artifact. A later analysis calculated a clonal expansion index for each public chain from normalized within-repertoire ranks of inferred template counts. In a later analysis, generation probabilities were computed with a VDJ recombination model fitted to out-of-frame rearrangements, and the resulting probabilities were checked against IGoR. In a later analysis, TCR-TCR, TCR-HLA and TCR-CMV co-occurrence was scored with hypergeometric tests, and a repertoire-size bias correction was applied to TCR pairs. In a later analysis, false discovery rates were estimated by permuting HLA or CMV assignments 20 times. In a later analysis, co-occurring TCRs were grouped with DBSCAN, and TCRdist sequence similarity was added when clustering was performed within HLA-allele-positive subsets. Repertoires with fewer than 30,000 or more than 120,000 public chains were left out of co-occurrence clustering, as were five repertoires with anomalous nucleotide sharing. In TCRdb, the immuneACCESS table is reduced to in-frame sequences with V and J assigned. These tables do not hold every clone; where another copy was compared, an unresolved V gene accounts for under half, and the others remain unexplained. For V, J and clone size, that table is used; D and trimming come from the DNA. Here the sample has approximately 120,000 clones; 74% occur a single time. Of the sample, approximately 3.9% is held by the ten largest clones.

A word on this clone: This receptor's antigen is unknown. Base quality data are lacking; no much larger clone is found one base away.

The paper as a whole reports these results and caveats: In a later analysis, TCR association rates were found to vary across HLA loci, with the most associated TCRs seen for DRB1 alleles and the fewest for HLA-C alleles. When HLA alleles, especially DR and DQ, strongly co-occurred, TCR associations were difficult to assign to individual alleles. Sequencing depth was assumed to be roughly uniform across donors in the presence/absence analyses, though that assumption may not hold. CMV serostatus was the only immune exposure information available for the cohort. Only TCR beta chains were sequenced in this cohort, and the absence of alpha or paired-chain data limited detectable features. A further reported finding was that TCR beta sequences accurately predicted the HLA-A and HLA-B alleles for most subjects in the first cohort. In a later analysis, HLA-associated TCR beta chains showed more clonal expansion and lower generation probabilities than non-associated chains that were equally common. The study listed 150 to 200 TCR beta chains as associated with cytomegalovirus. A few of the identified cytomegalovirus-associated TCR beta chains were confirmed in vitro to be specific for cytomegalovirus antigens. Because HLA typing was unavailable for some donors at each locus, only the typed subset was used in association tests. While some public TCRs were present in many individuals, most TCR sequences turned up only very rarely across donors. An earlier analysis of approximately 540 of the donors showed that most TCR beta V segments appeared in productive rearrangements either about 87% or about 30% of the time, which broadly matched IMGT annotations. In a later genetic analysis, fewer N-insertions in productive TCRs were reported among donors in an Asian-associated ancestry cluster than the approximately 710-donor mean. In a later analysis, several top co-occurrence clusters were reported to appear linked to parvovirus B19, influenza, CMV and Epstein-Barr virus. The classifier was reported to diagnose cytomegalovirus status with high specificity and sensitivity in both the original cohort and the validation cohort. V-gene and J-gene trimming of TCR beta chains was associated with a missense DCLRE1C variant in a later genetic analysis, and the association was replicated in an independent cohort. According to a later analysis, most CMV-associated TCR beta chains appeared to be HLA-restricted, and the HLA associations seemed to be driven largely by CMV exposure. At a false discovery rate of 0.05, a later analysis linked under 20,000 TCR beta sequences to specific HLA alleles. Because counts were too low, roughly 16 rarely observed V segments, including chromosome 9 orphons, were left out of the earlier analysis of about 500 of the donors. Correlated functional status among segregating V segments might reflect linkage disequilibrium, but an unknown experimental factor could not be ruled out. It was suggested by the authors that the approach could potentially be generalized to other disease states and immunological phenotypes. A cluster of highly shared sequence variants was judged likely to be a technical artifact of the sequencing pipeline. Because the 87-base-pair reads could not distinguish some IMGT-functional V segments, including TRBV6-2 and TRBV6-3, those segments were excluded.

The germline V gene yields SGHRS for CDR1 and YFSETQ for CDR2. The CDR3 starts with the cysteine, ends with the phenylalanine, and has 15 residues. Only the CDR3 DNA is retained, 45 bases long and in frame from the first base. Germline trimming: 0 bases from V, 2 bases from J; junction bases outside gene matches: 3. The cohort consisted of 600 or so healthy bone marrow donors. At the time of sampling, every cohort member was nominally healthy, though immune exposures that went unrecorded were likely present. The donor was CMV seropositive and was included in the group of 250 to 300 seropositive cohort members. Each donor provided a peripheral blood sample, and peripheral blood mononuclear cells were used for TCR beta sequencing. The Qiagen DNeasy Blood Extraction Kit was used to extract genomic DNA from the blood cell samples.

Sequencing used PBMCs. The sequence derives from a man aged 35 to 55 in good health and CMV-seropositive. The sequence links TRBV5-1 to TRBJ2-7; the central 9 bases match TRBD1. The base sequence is TGCGCCAGCAGCTTGGCCGGGACAGGGACCTACGAGCAGTACTTC. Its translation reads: CASSLAGTGTYEQYF.